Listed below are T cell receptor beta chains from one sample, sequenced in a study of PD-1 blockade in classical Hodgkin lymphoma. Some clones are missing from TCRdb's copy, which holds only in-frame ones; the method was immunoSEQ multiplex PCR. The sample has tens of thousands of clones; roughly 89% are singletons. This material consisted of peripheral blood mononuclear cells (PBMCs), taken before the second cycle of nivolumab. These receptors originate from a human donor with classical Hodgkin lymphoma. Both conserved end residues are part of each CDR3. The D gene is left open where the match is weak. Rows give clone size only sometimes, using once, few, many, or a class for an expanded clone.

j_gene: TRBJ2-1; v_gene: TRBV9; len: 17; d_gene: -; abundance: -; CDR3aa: CASSPSFGGTWGNEQFF; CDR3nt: TGTGCCAGCAGCCCATCCTTTGGCGGGACCTGGGGCAATGAGCAGTTCTTC
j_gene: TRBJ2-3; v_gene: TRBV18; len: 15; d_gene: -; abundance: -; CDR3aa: CASSRGPGSTDTQYF; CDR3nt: TGTGCCAGCTCACGGGGGCCAGGGAGCACAGATACGCAGTATTTT
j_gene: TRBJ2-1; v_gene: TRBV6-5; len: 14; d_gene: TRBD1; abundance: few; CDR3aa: CASSDRDSYNEQFF; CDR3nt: TGTGCCAGCAGCGACCGGGACAGCTACAATGAGCAGTTCTTC
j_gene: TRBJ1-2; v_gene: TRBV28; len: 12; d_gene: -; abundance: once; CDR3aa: CASSLSPRGYTF; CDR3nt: TGTGCCAGCAGTTTATCCCCCCGCGGCTACACCTTC
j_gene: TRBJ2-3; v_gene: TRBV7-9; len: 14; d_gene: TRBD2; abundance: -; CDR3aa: CASGGAGDGDTQYF; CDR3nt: TGTGCCAGCGGCGGAGCGGGAGACGGAGATACGCAGTATTTT
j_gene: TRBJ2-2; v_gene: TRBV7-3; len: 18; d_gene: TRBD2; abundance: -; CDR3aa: CASSPWTSGRVNTGELFF; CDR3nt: TGTGCCAGCAGCCCATGGACTAGCGGGAGGGTGAACACCGGGGAGCTGTTTTTT
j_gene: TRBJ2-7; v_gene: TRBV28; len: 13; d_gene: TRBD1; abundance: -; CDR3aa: CASTRGQTYEQYF; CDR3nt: TGTGCCAGCACAAGGGGACAGACCTACGAGCAGTACTTC
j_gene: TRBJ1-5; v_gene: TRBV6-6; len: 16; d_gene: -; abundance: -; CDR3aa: CASSPLQDLPNQPQHF; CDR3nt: TGTGCCAGCAGCCCACTTCAGGACTTACCAAATCAGCCCCAGCATTTT
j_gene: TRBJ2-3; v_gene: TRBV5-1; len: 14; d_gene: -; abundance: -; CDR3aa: CASSLGPQSDTQYF; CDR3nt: TGCGCCAGCAGCTTGGGCCCCCAGTCAGATACGCAGTATTTT
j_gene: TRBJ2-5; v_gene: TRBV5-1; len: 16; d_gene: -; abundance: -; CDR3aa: CASSFQRGPPQETQYF; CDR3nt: TGCGCCAGCAGCTTCCAAAGAGGGCCCCCACAAGAGACCCAGTACTTC
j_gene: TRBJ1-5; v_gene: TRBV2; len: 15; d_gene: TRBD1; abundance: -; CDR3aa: CASSIRDSINQPQHF; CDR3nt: TGTGCCAGCAGTATCCGGGACAGCATAAATCAGCCCCAGCATTTT
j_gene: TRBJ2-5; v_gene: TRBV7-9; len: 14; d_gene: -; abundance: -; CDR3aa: CASSLTLGAETQYF; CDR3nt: TGTGCCAGCAGCTTAACCCTCGGGGCAGAGACCCAGTACTTC
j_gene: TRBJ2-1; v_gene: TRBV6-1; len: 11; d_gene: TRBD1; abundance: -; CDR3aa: CASSRTGEQFF; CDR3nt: TGTGCCAGCAGTAGGACAGGTGAGCAGTTCTTC
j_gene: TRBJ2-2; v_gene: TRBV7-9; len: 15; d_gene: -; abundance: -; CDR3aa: CASSFNYPITGELFF; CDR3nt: TGTGCCAGCAGCTTTAACTATCCGATCACCGGGGAGCTGTTTTTT
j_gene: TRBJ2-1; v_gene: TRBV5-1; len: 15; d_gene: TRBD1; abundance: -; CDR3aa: CASTQQGWSYNEQFF; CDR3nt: TGCGCCAGCACCCAACAGGGGTGGTCCTACAATGAGCAGTTCTTC
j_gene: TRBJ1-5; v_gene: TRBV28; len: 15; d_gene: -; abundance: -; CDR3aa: CASSLLTENNQPQHF; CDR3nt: TGTGCCAGCAGCCTGTTGACAGAAAACAATCAGCCCCAGCATTTT
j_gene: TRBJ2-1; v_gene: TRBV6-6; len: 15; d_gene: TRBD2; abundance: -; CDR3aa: CASSYAGGGYNEQFF; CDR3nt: TGTGCCAGCAGTTACGCGGGAGGCGGGTACAATGAGCAGTTCTTC
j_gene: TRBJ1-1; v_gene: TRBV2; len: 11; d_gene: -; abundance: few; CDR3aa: CASRMNTEAFF; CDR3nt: TGTGCCAGCAGGATGAACACTGAAGCTTTCTTT
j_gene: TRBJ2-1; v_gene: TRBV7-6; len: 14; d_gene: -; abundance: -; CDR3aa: CASSFSRDGNEQFF; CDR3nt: TGTGCCAGCAGCTTTTCCAGGGATGGCAATGAGCAGTTCTTC
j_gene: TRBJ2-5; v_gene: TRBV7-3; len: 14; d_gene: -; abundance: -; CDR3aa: CASSLTQTQGTQYF; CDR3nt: TGTGCCAGCAGCTTAACCCAAACCCAGGGGACCCAGTACTTC
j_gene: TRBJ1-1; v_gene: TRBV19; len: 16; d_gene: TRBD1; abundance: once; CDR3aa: CATRQGQTLLNTEAFF; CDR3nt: TGTGCCACCCGACAGGGCCAAACCCTGTTGAACACTGAAGCTTTCTTT
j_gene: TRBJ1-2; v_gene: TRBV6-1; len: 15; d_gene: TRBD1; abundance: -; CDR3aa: CASSEADRVAYGYTF; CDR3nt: TGTGCCAGCAGTGAAGCGGACAGGGTAGCCTATGGCTACACCTTC
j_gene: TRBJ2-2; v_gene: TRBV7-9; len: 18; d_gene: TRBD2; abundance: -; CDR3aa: CASSLGLLAVVDTGELFF; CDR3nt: TGTGCCAGCAGCTTAGGTCTCCTAGCGGTCGTGGACACCGGGGAGCTGTTTTTT
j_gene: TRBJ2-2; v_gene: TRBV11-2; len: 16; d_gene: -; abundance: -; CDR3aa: CASSLVEGFGTGELFF; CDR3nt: TGTGCCAGCAGCTTAGTTGAAGGGTTCGGAACCGGGGAGCTGTTTTTT